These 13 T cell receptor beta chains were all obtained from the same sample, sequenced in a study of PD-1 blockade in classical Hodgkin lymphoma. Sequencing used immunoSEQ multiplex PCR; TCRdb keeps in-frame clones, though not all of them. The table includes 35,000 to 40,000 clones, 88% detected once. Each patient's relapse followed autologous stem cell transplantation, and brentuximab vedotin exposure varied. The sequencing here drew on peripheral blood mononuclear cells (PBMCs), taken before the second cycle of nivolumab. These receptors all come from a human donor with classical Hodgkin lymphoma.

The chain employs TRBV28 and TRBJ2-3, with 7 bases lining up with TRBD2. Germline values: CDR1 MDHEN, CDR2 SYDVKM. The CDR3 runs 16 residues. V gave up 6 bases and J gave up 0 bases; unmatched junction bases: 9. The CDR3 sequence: CASSRPTSASTDTQYF. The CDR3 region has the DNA TGTGCCAGCAGCCGTCCTACTAGCGCTAGCACAGATACGCAGTATTTT.

The DNA for the CDR3 is TGTGCCAGCAGACCCGGGACAGGGGAGGTGCAGTACTTC. This encodes CASRPGTGEVQYF. The genes are TRBV6-5 and TRBJ2-7, with 10 bases matching TRBD1. Per the germline V gene, CDR1 is MNHEY and CDR2 is SVGAGI. The CDR3 spans 13 residues. V shed 6 bases, J shed 9 bases, and the junction held 8 bases outside the gene matches.

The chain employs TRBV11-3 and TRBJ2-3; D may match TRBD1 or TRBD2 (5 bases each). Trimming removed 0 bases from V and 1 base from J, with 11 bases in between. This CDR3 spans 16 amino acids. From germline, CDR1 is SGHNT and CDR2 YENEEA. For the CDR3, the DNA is TGTGCCAGCAGCTTAGATGGGGGACCTCGCACAGATACGCAGTATTTT. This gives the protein CASSLDGGPRTDTQYF.

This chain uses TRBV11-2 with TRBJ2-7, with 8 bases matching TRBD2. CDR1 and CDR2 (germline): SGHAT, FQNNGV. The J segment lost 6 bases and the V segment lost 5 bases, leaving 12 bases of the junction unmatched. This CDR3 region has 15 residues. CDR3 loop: CASSPASGLASEQYF. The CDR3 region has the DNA TGTGCCAGCAGCCCCGCGTCCGGACTAGCTAGCGAGCAGTACTTC.

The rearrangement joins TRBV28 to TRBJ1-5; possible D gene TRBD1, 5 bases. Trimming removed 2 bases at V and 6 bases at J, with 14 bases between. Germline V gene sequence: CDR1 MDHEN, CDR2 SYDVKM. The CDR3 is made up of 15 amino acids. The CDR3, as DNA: TGTGCCAGCAGTTTAGAGGGCAGGGTAAGTCAGCCCCAGCATTTT. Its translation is CASSLEGRVSQPQHF.

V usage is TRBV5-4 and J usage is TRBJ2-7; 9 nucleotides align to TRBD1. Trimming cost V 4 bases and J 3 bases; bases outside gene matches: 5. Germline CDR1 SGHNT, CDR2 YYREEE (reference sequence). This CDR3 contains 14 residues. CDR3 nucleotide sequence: TGTGCCAGCAGCCTCCGACAGGGGGACTACGAGCAGTACTTC. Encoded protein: CASSLRQGDYEQYF.

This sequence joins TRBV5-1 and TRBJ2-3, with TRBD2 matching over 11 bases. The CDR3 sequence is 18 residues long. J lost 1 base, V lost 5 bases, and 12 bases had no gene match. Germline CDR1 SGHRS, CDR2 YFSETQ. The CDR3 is CASSSGTSGGWGTDTQYF. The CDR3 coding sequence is TGCGCCAGCAGTTCCGGGACTAGCGGTGGGTGGGGCACAGATACGCAGTATTTT.

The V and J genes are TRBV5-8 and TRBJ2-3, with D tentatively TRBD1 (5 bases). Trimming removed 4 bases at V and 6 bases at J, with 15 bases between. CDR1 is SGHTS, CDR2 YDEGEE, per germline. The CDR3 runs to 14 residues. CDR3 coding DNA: TGTGCCAGCAGCGGCTCCAAGGGGCGCGATACGCAGTATTTT. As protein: CASSGSKGRDTQYF. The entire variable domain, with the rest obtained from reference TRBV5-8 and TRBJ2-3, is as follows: EAGVTQSPTHLIKTRGQQATLRCSPISGHTSVYWYQQALGLGLQFLLWYDEGEERNRGNFPPRFSGRQFPNYSSELNVNALELEDSALYLCASSGSKGRDTQYFGPGTRLTVL.

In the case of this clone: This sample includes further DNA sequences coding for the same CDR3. The chain's CDR3 is CASSLGQGSYTIYF. The CDR3 bases are TGTGCCAGCAGTTTAGGACAGGGTAGTTACACCATATATTTT. This chain links TRBV6-5 with TRBJ1-3; 8 nucleotides match TRBD1. V lost 4 bases to trimming and J lost 8 bases; unmatched junction nucleotides: 7. This CDR3 has 14 amino acids. Germline V lookup: CDR1 MNHEY, CDR2 SVGAGI.

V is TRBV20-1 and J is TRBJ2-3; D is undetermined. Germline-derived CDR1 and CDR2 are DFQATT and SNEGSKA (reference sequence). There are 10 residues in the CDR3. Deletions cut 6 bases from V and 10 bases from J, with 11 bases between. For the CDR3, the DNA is TGCAGTGCCACCCGGATATCGCAGTATTTT. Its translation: CSATRISQYF.

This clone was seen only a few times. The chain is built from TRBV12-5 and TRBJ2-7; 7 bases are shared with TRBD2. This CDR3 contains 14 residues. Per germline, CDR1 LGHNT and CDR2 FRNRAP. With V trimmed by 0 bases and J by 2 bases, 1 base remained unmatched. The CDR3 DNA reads TGTGCTAGTGGTTTGGTACGGGGGGCCTACGAGCAGTACTTC. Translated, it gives CASGLVRGAYEQYF.

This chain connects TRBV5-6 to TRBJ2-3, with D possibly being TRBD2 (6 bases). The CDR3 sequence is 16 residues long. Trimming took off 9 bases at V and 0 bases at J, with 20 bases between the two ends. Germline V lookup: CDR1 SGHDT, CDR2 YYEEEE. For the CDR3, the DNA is TGTGCCACCGTACTGGGAGGTGGAACTAGCACAGATACGCAGTATTTT. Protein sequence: CATVLGGGTSTDTQYF.

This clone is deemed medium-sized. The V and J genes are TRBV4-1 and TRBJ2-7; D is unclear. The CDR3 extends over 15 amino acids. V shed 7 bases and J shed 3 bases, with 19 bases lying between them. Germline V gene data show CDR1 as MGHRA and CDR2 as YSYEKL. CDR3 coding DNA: TGCGCCAGCACCAACACAGAGGATTGGATCTACGAGCAGTACTTC. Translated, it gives CASTNTEDWIYEQYF.